Sequencing of this TCR beta chain was carried out in a study of T-cell memory formation after mild COVID-19. TCRdb passed the 5' RACE reads through MiXCR, listing each CDR3 protein once. Of 500,000 to 650,000 distinct CDR3 sequences in the sample, about a fifth were seen once. V was shortened by 3 bases and J by 4 bases, with 16 bases between the two germline ends. Germline CDR1 and CDR2: SGDLS and YYNGEE. The CDR3 extends over 15 amino acids. The clonotype was recovered from an adult woman who had mild COVID-19 (a few samples of this study predate the infection). Cell type and time point are not known. The chain employs TRBV9 and TRBJ1-1; TRBD1 might be the D (6 bases). The sample consisted of PBMCs or a T cell subset sorted from them (not recorded which). CDR3 coding DNA: TGTGCCAGCAGCGCTTTCAGCTCGGGGGCCACTGAAGCTTTCTTT. Residues: CASSAFSSGATEAFF.